This T cell receptor beta chain came from a study of vaccination and CD4 T cells after COVID-19. Study-level background: Overlapping spike peptides served as the stimulus for the cells. These peptides came from SARS-CoV-2 and from the common cold coronaviruses HCoV-NL63, HCoV-OC43 and HCoV-229E.

Treatment described: roughly 11-day PBMC culture with coronavirus spike peptide pools or control peptides (ViraFEST assay). Sequencing of cultured CD4+ T cell DNA used the Oncomine TCR Beta short-read assay. One entry per CDR3 protein, called by TCRdb with MiXCR from the PCR reads. This sample yields around 2,600 distinct CDR3 sequences, of which about 80% are seen a single time; 35% to 40% belongs to the top ten. Concerning this clonotype: Its cognate antigen is unknown.

This CDR3 spans 13 amino acids. The V and J ends lost 5 bases and 1 base, in that order; junction bases with no gene match: 2. Germline V lookup: CDR1 MNHNS, CDR2 SASEGT. The receptor was isolated from a human donor who had recovered from COVID-19. This sequence joins TRBV6-1 and TRBJ2-7, with 7 nucleotides matching TRBD1. Sequencing input: CD4+ T cells from blood, cultured in vitro. CDR3 region: CASSKTGSYEQYF. The CDR3, as DNA: TGTGCCAGCAGTAAGACAGGGTCCTACGAGCAGTACTTC.